A few counts support the clone carrying this T cell receptor beta chain. Antigen unknown. The CDR3 is 15 residues long. Trimming cost V 0 bases and J 6 bases; bases outside gene matches: 6. Germline-derived CDR1 and CDR2 are SGHVS and FQNEAQ. The sample's time point: sample taken at primary tumor resection. Unsorted tumor, nontumor lung tissue or cryopreserved PBMC supplied the whole RNA. The data are from a study of spatial heterogeneity in lung cancer. Overall study: Each time, sequencing found more beta-chain sequences than alpha-chain sequences.

Each TCR cDNA molecule carried a unique molecular identifier. Via MiXCR, TCRdb re-called the 5' RACE reads, giving one row per CDR3 protein. The data contain approximately 10,000 distinct CDR3 sequences, around 15% of them singletons. General observations from the study: Blood showed ubiquitous tumor TCRs more often at resection than at routine follow-up.

The TCR was taken from a male donor with early-stage non-small cell lung cancer. The sample consisted of PBMCs, taken at surgery. The chain uses TRBV7-8 and TRBJ2-5, with 8 bases identical to TRBD1. The DNA of the CDR3 is TGTGCCAGCAGCTTAGCGGCAGGGGGCAAAAAGACCCAGTACTTC. Protein product: CASSLAAGGKKTQYF.